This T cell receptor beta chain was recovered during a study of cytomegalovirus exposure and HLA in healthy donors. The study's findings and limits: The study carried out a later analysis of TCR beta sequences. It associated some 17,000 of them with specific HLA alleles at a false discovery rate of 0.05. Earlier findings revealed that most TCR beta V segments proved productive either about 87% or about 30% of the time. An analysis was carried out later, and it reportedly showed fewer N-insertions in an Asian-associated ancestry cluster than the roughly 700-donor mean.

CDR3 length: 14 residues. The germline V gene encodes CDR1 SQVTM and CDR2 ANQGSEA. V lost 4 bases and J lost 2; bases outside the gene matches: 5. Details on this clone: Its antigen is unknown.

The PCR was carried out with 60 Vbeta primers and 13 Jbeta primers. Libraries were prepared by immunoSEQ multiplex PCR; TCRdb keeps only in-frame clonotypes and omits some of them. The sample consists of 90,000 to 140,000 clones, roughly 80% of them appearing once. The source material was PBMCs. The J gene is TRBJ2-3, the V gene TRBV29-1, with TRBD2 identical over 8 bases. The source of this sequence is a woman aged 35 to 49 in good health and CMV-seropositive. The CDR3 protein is CSVGGLALTDTQYF. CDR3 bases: TGCAGCGTTGGAGGACTAGCTCTCACAGATACGCAGTATTTT.